Listed here is a single T cell receptor beta chain. Which antigen it targets is not known. The sample holds no much larger clone one base away, and base qualities are not on file. Sequenced on an Illumina HiSeq 2500. Quantitative 5'-RACE with molecular barcodes was the method used to prepare the TCR beta libraries. Regarding the original processing steps: To identify disease-linked TCR variants, a new computational method was used, one built on a probabilistic model of VDJ rearrangement. The public reads were reprocessed in TCRdb via fastp at Q25 and MiXCR, keeping in-frame beta chains. Each record represents a unique CDR3 protein, reported with the most common genes and DNA among its rows. It is TCRdb's table, rather than the study itself, that gives the V and J calls and clone size. The sample data list 290,000 or so distinct CDR3 sequences, and more than 20% of these were observed just once. Jointly, the top ten make up about 3.7% of the sample.

This record comes from a study of CD8 T cells in ankylosing spondylitis (dated by TCRdb to the late 2010s). With regard to the full study: To find TCR variants linked to disease, the study profiled T cell receptor beta repertoires in ankylosing spondylitis patients and healthy donors. The full study cohort was made up of 25 ankylosing spondylitis patients and approximately 100 healthy donors. Peripheral blood was sampled, and synovial fluid was additionally collected from ankylosing spondylitis patients.

Relative to germline, V is 1 base shorter and J is 1 base shorter, with 4 bases between their ends. CDR1 and CDR2 are drawn from the germline V gene: ENHRY, SYGVKD. The CDR3 covers 13 residues, taking in both the cysteine and the phenylalanine. CDR3 DNA only is kept here, 39 bases in frame from base 1. Results and caveats for the whole study, not just this receptor: The disease-linked clones were reported to be significantly enriched in matched synovial fluid samples from ankylosing spondylitis patients. Some motif variants were previously reported in synovial fluid and blood of reactive arthritis patients, suggesting common disease-initiation mechanisms. A TCR beta motif of several highly homologous amino acid variants appeared characteristic of blood from ankylosing spondylitis patients. The disease-linked clones had a CD8+ phenotype and were found at relatively low frequencies in peripheral blood.

Specimen: blood, either unsorted or a sorted T cell fraction (not recorded which). This TCR came from a female donor with ankylosing spondylitis or in good health (not recorded which). The chain joins TRBV10-3 to TRBJ1-1, with the D gene not confidently named. The CDR3: CAISELSNTEAFF. The DNA sequence is as follows: TGTGCCATCAGTGAGTTGTCGAACACTGAAGCTTTCTTT.